This record looks at one TCR beta chain sequence and its context. The sample comes from a study of CD8+ T cells in alopecia areata. Sequencing relied on a cDNA template that was reverse transcribed from extracted RNA. TCRdb's table, derived via immunoSEQ multiplex PCR, lists solely in-frame clones and lacks some. The sample carries around 80,000 clones, roughly 51% recorded once. The CDR3 sequence is 15 residues long. The germline V gene encodes CDR1 MGHRA and CDR2 YSYEKL. The sequencing sample was made of NKG2D-high CD8+ T cells sorted from blood. The V and J genes are TRBV4-1 and TRBJ2-7; D perhaps matches TRBD1 (6 bases). With the DNA end fitting TRBJ2-5 better, the J assignment may be wrong. This TCR was sampled from a human donor with alopecia areata. CDR3 amino acids: CASSPPIQGWETQYF. CDR3 DNA: TGCGCCAGCAGCCCCCCGATCCAGGGGTGGGAGACCCAGTACTTC.